The entry that follows covers one T cell receptor (beta chain) sequence. No antigen is known for it. Germline V CDR1 and CDR2: ENHRY, SYGVKD. The CDR3 is made up of 14 amino acids. Trimming took 6 bases from V and 10 from J, leaving 16 bases between them. The PCR used 52 TRBV and 13 TRBJ primers. Using immunoSEQ multiplex PCR, the repertoire was profiled, and TCRdb retains in-frame clones only, with some absent. The sample lists about 30,000 clones; approximately 90% were seen once. This entry comes from a study of regulatory T cells. Broader study findings: In CD3G-deficient patients, conventional CD4+ T cells were enriched for hydrophobic CDR3 residues at positions 6 and 7.

The rearrangement joins TRBV10-3 to TRBJ1-6; D perhaps matches TRBD1 (6 bases). Sequencing was performed on conventional CD4+ T cells sorted from blood. The sequence came from a person between 18 and 30 years old with CD3G deficiency. The CDR3 bases are TGTGCCATCAGAGAGGGGCAGGGGTGGTCACCCCTCCACTTT. Its translation: CAIREGQGWSPLHF.